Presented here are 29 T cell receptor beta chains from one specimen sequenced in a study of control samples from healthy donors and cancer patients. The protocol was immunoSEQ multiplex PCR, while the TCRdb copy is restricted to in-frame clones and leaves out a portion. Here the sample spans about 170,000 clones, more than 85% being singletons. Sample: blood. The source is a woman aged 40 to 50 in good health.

In nucleotides, the CDR3 is TGTGCCAGCAGCCCACAGGTAGTAGCGGGGGATCGGGAGCAGTACTTC. It specifies CASSPQVVAGDREQYF. The genes are TRBV7-6 and TRBJ2-7, with 9 nucleotides matching TRBD2. Germline CDR1 is SGHVS and CDR2 is FNYEAQ. The CDR3 is 16 residues long. V shed 5 bases and J 7 bases; nucleotides not matched to a gene: 15.

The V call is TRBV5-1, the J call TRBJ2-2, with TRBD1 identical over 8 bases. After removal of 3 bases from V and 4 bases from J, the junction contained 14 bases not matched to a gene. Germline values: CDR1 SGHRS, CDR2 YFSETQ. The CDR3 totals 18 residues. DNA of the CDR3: TGCGCCAGCAGCTCCTATAAACAGGGGGGATCCCCCACCGGGGAGCTGTTTTTT. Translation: CASSSYKQGGSPTGELFF.

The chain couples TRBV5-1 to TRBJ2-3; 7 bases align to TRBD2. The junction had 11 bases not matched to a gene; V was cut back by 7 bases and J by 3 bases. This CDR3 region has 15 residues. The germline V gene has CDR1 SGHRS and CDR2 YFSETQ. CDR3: CASAQGGGGTDTQYF. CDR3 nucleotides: TGCGCCAGCGCCCAGGGCGGGGGAGGGACAGATACGCAGTATTTT.

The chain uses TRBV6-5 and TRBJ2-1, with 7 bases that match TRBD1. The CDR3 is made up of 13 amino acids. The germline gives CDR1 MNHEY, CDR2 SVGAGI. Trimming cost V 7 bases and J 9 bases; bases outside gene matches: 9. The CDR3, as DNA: TGTGCCAGCACTCCTACAGGGGCGGGTGAGCAGTTCTTC. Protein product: CASTPTGAGEQFF.

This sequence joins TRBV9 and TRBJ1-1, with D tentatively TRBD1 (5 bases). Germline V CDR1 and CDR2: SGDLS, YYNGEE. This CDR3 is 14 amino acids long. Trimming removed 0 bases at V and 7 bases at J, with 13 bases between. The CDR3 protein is CASSVVGGGDEAFF. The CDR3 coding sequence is TGTGCCAGCAGCGTAGTCGGGGGTGGAGATGAAGCTTTCTTT.

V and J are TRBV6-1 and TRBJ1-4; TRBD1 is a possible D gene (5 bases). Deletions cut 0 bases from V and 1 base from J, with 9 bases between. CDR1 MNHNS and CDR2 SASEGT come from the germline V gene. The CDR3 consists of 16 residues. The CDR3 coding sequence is TGTGCCAGCAGTGAAGCCCCCAGGGAAACTAATGAAAAACTGTTTTTT. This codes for CASSEAPRETNEKLFF.

CDR3 region: CASSSPQGGNQPQHF. CDR3 DNA sequence: TGTGCCAGCAGTTCACCGCAGGGAGGCAATCAGCCCCAGCATTTT. The chain carries TRBV28 and TRBJ1-5, with a tentative D call TRBD1 (5 bases). This CDR3 is built from 15 residues. Germline V gene lookup returns CDR1 MDHEN and CDR2 SYDVKM. V was trimmed by 4 bases and J by 2 bases, leaving 12 bases between them.

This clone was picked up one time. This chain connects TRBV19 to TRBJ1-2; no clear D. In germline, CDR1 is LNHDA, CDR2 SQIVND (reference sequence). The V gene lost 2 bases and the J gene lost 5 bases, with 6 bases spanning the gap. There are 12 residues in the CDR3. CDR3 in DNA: TGTGCCAGTAGTATACCGGGGTATGGCTACACCTTC. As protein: CASSIPGYGYTF.

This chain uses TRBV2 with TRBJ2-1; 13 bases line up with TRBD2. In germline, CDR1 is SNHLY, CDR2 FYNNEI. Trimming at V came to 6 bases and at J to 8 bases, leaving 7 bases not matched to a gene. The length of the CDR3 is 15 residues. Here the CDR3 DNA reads TGTGCCAGCAGCCAAACTAGCGGGGGGGCCTATGAGCAGTTCTTC. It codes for CASSQTSGGAYEQFF.

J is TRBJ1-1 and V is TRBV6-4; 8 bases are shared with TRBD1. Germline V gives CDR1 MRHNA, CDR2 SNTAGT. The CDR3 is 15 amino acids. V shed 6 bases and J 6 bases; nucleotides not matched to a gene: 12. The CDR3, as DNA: TGTGCCAGCAGCTCCCAACCACAGGGGGTTGCTGAAGCTTTCTTT. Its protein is CASSSQPQGVAEAFF.

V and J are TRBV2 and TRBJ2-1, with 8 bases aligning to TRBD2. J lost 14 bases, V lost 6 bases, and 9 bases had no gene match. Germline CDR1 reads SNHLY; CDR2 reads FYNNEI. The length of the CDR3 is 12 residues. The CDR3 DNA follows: TGTGCCAGCAGCCAGGTGCTAGCGGGTGAGTTCTTC. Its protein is CASSQVLAGEFF.

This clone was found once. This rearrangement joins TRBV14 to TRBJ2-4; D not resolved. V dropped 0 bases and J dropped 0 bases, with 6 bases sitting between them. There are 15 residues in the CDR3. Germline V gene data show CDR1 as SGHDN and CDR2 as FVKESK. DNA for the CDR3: TGTGCCAGCAGCCAAGAGGGGTTAGCCAAAAACATTCAGTACTTC. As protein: CASSQEGLAKNIQYF. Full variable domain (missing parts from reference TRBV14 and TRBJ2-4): EAGVTQFPSHSVIEKGQTVTLRCDPISGHDNLYWYRRVMGKEIKFLLHFVKESKQDESGMPNNRFLAERTGGTYSTLKVQPAELEDSGVYFCASSQEGLAKNIQYFGAGTRLSVL.

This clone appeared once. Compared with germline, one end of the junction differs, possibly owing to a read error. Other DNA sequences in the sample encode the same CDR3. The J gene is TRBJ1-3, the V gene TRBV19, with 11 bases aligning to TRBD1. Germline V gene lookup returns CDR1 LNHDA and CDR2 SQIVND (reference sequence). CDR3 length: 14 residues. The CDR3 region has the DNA TGTGCCAGTAGCGGACAGGGGGCTGGAAACACTATATATTTT. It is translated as CASSGQGAGNTIYF.

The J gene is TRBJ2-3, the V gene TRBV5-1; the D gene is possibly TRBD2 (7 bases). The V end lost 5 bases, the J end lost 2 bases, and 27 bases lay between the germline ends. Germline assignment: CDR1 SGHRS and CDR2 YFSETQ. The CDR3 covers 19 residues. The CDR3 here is CASREGDYTPRGDTDTQYF. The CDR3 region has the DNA TGCGCCAGCAGGGAGGGGGACTACACCCCTAGGGGGGACACAGATACGCAGTATTTT. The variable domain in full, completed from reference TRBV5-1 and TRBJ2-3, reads KAGVTQTPRYLIKTRGQQVTLSCSPISGHRSVSWYQQTPGQGLQFLFEYFSETQRNKGNFPGRFSGRQFSNSRSEMNVSTLELGDSALYLCASREGDYTPRGDTDTQYFGPGTRLTVL.

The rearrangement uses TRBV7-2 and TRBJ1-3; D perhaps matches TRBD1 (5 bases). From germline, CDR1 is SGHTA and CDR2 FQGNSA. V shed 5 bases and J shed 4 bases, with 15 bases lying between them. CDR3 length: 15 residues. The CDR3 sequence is CASSPSPGSGNTIYF. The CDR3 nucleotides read TGTGCCAGCAGCCCCAGCCCAGGGAGCGGAAACACCATATATTTT.

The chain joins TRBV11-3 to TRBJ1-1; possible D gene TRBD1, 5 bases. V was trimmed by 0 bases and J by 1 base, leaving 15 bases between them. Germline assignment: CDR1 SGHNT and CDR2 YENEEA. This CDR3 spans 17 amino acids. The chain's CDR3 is CASSLDPSRGRNTEAFF. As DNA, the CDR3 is TGTGCCAGCAGCTTAGACCCCTCGAGGGGACGGAACACTGAAGCTTTCTTT.

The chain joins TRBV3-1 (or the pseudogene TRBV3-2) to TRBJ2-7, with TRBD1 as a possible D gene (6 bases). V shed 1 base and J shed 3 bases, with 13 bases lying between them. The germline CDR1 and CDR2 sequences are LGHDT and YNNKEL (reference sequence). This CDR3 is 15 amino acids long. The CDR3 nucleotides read TGTGCCAGCAGCCAAGCAGGGGCCCCCCACTACGAGCAGTACTTC. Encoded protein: CASSQAGAPHYEQYF.

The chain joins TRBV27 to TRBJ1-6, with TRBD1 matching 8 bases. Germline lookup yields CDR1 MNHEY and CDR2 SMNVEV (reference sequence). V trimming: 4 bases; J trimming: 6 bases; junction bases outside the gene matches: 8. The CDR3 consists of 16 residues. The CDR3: CASSSEGRGLNSPLHF. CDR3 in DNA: TGTGCCAGCAGTTCCGAGGGCAGGGGGCTTAATTCACCCCTCCACTTT.

The CDR3 DNA is TGTGCCAGCAGCCATGCCGACAGGATGGGCAATCAGCCCCAGCATTTT. Protein sequence: CASSHADRMGNQPQHF. This rearrangement joins TRBV3-1 (or the pseudogene TRBV3-2) to TRBJ1-5; weak D call: TRBD1 (6 bases). Trimming removed 3 bases from V and 2 bases from J, with 14 bases in between. Germline values: CDR1 LGHDT, CDR2 YNNKEL (reference sequence). The CDR3 has 16 residues.

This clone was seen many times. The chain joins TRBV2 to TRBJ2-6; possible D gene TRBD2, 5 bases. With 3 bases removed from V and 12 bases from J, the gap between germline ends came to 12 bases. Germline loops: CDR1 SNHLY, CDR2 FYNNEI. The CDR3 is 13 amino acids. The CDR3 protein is CASSEPAEGVLTF. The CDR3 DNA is TGTGCCAGCAGTGAGCCGGCAGAGGGCGTCCTGACTTTC.

As DNA, the CDR3 is TGTGCCAGCAGCGTCGAGGGGGCCGAGCAGTACTTC. It codes for CASSVEGAEQYF. The V gene is TRBV7-9, the J gene TRBJ2-7; 7 positions agree with TRBD1. This CDR3 has 12 amino acids. Germline trimming cut 5 bases from V and 6 bases from J; bases unmatched to any gene: 4. The germline V gene encodes CDR1 SEHNR and CDR2 FQNEAQ (reference sequence). Full variable domain (remainder filled in from reference TRBV7-9 and TRBJ2-7): DTGVSQNPRHKITKRGQNVTFRCDPISEHNRLYWYRQTLGQGPEFLTYFQNEAQLEKSRLLSDRFSAERPKGSFSTLEIQRTEQGDSAMYLCASSVEGAEQYFGPGTRLTVT.

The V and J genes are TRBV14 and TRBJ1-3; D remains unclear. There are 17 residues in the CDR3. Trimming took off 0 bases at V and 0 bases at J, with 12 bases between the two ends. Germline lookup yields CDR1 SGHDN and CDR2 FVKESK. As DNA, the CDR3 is TGTGCCAGCAGCCAAGATGAGAGGAGGAGCTCTGGAAACACCATATATTTT. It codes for CASSQDERRSSGNTIYF.

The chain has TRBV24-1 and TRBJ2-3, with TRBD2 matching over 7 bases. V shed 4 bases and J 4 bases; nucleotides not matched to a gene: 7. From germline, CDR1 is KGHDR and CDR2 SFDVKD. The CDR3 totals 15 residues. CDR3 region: CATSEGTGGSDTQYF. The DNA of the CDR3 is TGTGCCACCAGTGAGGGGACGGGGGGTTCAGATACGCAGTATTTT.

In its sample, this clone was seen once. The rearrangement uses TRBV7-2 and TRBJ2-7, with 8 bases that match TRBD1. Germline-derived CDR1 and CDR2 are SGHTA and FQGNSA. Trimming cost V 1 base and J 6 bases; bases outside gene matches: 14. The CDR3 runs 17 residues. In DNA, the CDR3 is TGTGCCAGCAGCTTAGAGGGCCCAGACAGGGGATGGGGCGAGCAGTACTTC. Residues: CASSLEGPDRGWGEQYF.

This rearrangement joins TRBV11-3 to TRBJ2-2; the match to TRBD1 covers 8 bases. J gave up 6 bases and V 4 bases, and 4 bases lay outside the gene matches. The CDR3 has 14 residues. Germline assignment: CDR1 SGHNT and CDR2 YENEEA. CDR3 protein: CASSSGQGPGELFF. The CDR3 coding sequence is TGTGCCAGCAGCTCTGGACAGGGCCCCGGGGAGCTGTTTTTT.

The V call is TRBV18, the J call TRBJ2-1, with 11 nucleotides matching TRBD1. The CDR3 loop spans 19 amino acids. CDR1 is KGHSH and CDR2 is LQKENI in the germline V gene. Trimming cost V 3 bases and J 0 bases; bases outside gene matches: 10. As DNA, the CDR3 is TGTGCCAGCTCACCGAGATTCGGACAGGGGGCCAGCTCCTACAATGAGCAGTTCTTC. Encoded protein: CASSPRFGQGASSYNEQFF.

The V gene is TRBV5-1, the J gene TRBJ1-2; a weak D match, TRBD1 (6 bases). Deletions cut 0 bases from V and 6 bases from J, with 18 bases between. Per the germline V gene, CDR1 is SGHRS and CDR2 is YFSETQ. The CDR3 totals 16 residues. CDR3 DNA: TGCGCCAGCAGCTTGGGAAATACAGGGCAGTTGGATGGCTACACCTTC. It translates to CASSLGNTGQLDGYTF.

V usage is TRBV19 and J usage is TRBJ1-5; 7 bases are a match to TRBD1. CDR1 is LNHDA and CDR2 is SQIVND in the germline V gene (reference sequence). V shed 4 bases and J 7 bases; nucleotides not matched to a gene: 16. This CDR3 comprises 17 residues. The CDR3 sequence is CASSRTTLTGDAQPQHF. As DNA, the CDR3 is TGTGCCAGTAGTAGGACCACTTTAACAGGGGACGCACAGCCCCAGCATTTT.

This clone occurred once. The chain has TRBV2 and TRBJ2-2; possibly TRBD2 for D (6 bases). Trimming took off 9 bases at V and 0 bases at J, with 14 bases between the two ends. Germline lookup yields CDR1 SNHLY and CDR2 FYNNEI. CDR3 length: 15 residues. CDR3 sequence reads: CASASGTSNTGELFF. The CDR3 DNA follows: TGTGCCAGTGCCTCCGGGACTTCGAACACCGGGGAGCTGTTTTTT.